Listed below are T cell receptor beta chains from one sample, sequenced in a study of identical twins. A single record per CDR3 protein comes from TCRdb applying MiXCR to the 5' RACE reads. The table includes 600,000 to 800,000 distinct CDR3 sequences, 20% to 25% detected once. The data also belong to a second study, concerning T cells expressing NK-cell markers.

Sequenced sample: PBMCs. These receptors all come from a woman younger than 35 in good health. The CDR3 runs from the conserved cysteine through the conserved F or W. A D gene is named only where the DNA matches it firmly. The size entry is marked missing in some rows and otherwise reads once, few, many or a size class.

v_gene: TRBV18; d_gene: -; abundance: few; j_gene: TRBJ2-7; CDR3aa: CASSRNREQGEQYF; CDR3nt: TGTGCCAGCTCACGTAACAGGGAGCAGGGCGAGCAGTACTTC
v_gene: TRBV7-7; d_gene: -; abundance: -; j_gene: TRBJ2-1; CDR3aa: CASPGTSRDEQFF; CDR3nt: TGTGCTAGCCCTGGGACGTCTAGGGATGAGCAGTTCTTC
v_gene: TRBV6-5; d_gene: -; abundance: -; j_gene: TRBJ2-2; CDR3aa: CASSYALSNLNTGELFF; CDR3nt: TGTGCCAGCAGTTACGCCCTCTCTAACCTAAACACCGGGGAGCTGTTTTTT
v_gene: TRBV29-1; d_gene: TRBD2; abundance: few; j_gene: TRBJ2-1; CDR3aa: CSVPRSGGGYNEQFF; CDR3nt: TGCAGCGTTCCCCGATCCGGGGGGGGCTACAATGAGCAGTTCTTC
v_gene: TRBV12-3/TRBV12-4; d_gene: -; abundance: few; j_gene: TRBJ2-7; CDR3aa: CASSFGGPGYEQYF; CDR3nt: TGTGCCAGCAGTTTTGGGGGCCCGGGATACGAGCAGTACTTC
v_gene: TRBV20-1; d_gene: TRBD2; abundance: -; j_gene: TRBJ2-4; CDR3aa: CSARGTSGVDIQYF; CDR3nt: TGCAGTGCTAGAGGGACTAGCGGGGTGGACATTCAGTACTTC
v_gene: TRBV7-2; d_gene: -; abundance: few; j_gene: TRBJ1-2; CDR3aa: CASSSVQGIGGYTF; CDR3nt: TGTGCCAGCAGCTCAGTACAGGGTATCGGTGGCTACACCTTC
v_gene: TRBV10-3; d_gene: TRBD2; abundance: few; j_gene: TRBJ2-7; CDR3aa: CAISEGGRDNYEQYF; CDR3nt: TGTGCCATCAGTGAAGGCGGGAGGGACAACTACGAGCAGTACTTC
v_gene: TRBV29-1; d_gene: TRBD1; abundance: many; j_gene: TRBJ2-3; CDR3aa: CSVWGTGTDTQYF; CDR3nt: TGCAGCGTCTGGGGGACAGGCACAGATACGCAGTATTTT
v_gene: TRBV12-3/TRBV12-4; d_gene: -; abundance: few; j_gene: TRBJ1-1; CDR3aa: CASSPVGIWSEAFF; CDR3nt: TGTGCCAGCAGTCCTGTTGGCATTTGGTCTGAAGCTTTCTTT
v_gene: TRBV20-1; d_gene: -; abundance: -; j_gene: TRBJ2-1; CDR3aa: CSANPGLGLTEQFF; CDR3nt: TGCAGTGCTAATCCGGGACTGGGACTTACGGAGCAGTTCTTC
v_gene: TRBV20-1; d_gene: -; abundance: many; j_gene: TRBJ2-7; CDR3aa: CSASFRQNYEQYF; CDR3nt: TGCAGTGCTAGTTTCCGCCAGAACTACGAGCAGTACTTC
v_gene: TRBV9; d_gene: TRBD2; abundance: many; j_gene: TRBJ2-1; CDR3aa: CASSSAPLAGDIHEQFF; CDR3nt: TGTGCCAGCAGCTCAGCCCCACTAGCGGGAGATATCCATGAGCAGTTCTTC
v_gene: TRBV7-9; d_gene: TRBD2; abundance: few; j_gene: TRBJ2-3; CDR3aa: CASSRTRLAGSDTQYF; CDR3nt: TGTGCCAGCAGCCGTACGAGACTAGCGGGATCAGATACGCAGTATTTT
v_gene: TRBV12-3/TRBV12-4; d_gene: -; abundance: few; j_gene: TRBJ1-2; CDR3aa: CASSGQLYGYTF; CDR3nt: TGTGCCAGCAGTGGACAGCTCTATGGCTACACCTTC
v_gene: TRBV10-3; d_gene: TRBD1; abundance: few; j_gene: TRBJ2-7; CDR3aa: CAIRLTGSSYEQYF; CDR3nt: TGTGCCATCAGGTTGACAGGGAGCTCCTACGAGCAGTACTTC
v_gene: TRBV5-6; d_gene: -; abundance: -; j_gene: TRBJ2-5; CDR3aa: CASSLMEPRETQYF; CDR3nt: TGTGCCAGCAGCTTAATGGAACCTCGAGAGACCCAGTACTTC
v_gene: TRBV5-1; d_gene: TRBD2; abundance: -; j_gene: TRBJ2-1; CDR3aa: CASSLKGGEGYNEQFF; CDR3nt: TGCGCCAGCAGCTTGAAGGGCGGGGAGGGTTACAATGAGCAGTTCTTC
v_gene: TRBV6-5; d_gene: -; abundance: few; j_gene: TRBJ2-5; CDR3aa: CASSHNRGGETQYF; CDR3nt: TGTGCCAGCAGTCACAACAGGGGAGGAGAGACCCAGTACTTC
v_gene: TRBV5-1; d_gene: -; abundance: few; j_gene: TRBJ1-5; CDR3aa: CASSLAPGSNQPQHF; CDR3nt: TGCGCCAGCAGCCTAGCCCCAGGTAGCAATCAGCCCCAGCATTTT
v_gene: TRBV5-1; d_gene: TRBD1; abundance: many; j_gene: TRBJ1-4; CDR3aa: CASARQGGNEKLFF; CDR3nt: TGCGCCAGCGCCCGACAGGGCGGAAATGAAAAACTGTTTTTT
v_gene: TRBV5-1; d_gene: -; abundance: -; j_gene: TRBJ2-7; CDR3aa: CASSSGGHANEQYF; CDR3nt: TGCGCCAGCAGCTCCGGGGGCCATGCGAACGAGCAGTACTTC
v_gene: TRBV12-3/TRBV12-4; d_gene: -; abundance: many; j_gene: TRBJ2-4; CDR3aa: CASSLNSGIQYF; CDR3nt: TGTGCCAGCAGTTTAAACTCGGGCATTCAGTACTTC
v_gene: TRBV20-1; d_gene: -; abundance: many; j_gene: TRBJ2-3; CDR3aa: CSASLSEPLSDTQYF; CDR3nt: TGCAGTGCTAGTTTAAGCGAGCCTTTGTCCGATACGCAGTATTTT
v_gene: TRBV29-1; d_gene: TRBD2; abundance: -; j_gene: TRBJ2-3; CDR3aa: CSVEGASGSPDTQYF; CDR3nt: TGCAGCGTTGAAGGAGCTAGCGGGAGCCCAGATACGCAGTATTTT
v_gene: TRBV9; d_gene: TRBD1; abundance: many; j_gene: TRBJ1-2; CDR3aa: CASGDRVYGYTF; CDR3nt: TGTGCCAGCGGGGACAGGGTCTATGGCTACACCTTC
v_gene: TRBV10-2; d_gene: -; abundance: few; j_gene: TRBJ2-7; CDR3aa: CASSESDPRPGEQYF; CDR3nt: TGCGCCAGCAGTGAGTCCGACCCCCGGCCAGGAGAGCAGTACTTC
v_gene: TRBV5-6; d_gene: -; abundance: few; j_gene: TRBJ1-5; CDR3aa: CASSLWGNNQPQHF; CDR3nt: TGTGCCAGCAGCTTATGGGGGAACAATCAGCCCCAGCATTTT
v_gene: TRBV7-2; d_gene: -; abundance: few; j_gene: TRBJ1-2; CDR3aa: CASSAQAGHDYGYTF; CDR3nt: TGTGCCAGCAGCGCTCAGGCGGGCCATGACTATGGCTACACCTTC
v_gene: TRBV20-1; d_gene: TRBD2; abundance: -; j_gene: TRBJ2-5; CDR3aa: CSAHRRGGGETQYF; CDR3nt: TGCAGTGCTCACCGCCGCGGGGGTGGGGAGACCCAGTACTTC
v_gene: TRBV25-1; d_gene: TRBD2; abundance: few; j_gene: TRBJ2-2; CDR3aa: CASRSSGGFTGELFF; CDR3nt: TGTGCCAGCAGATCTAGCGGGGGGTTCACCGGGGAGCTGTTTTTT
v_gene: TRBV7-7; d_gene: TRBD1; abundance: -; j_gene: TRBJ2-2; CDR3aa: CASSRDRAIGGELFF; CDR3nt: TGTGCCAGCAGTCGGGACAGGGCGATCGGCGGGGAGCTGTTTTTT
v_gene: TRBV7-2; d_gene: TRBD1; abundance: -; j_gene: TRBJ2-3; CDR3aa: CASLLDRGRDTQYF; CDR3nt: TGTGCCAGCCTCCTGGACAGGGGGCGGGATACGCAGTATTTT
v_gene: TRBV2; d_gene: -; abundance: few; j_gene: TRBJ2-3; CDR3aa: CASSESGQTTDTQYF; CDR3nt: TGTGCCAGCAGTGAATCTGGACAGACCACAGATACGCAGTATTTT
v_gene: TRBV27; d_gene: TRBD1; abundance: many; j_gene: TRBJ1-5; CDR3aa: CASRGTGWQPQHF; CDR3nt: TGTGCCAGCAGAGGGACAGGGTGGCAGCCCCAGCATTTT
v_gene: TRBV5-1; d_gene: TRBD1; abundance: -; j_gene: TRBJ1-1; CDR3aa: CASSRGYRGANTEAFF; CDR3nt: TGCGCCAGCAGCCGAGGATACAGGGGCGCGAACACTGAAGCTTTCTTT
v_gene: TRBV4-2; d_gene: -; abundance: -; j_gene: TRBJ1-4; CDR3aa: CASSQRQTGRTNEKLFF; CDR3nt: TGTGCCAGCAGCCAGAGGCAAACGGGACGGACTAATGAAAAACTGTTTTTT
v_gene: TRBV24-1; d_gene: -; abundance: few; j_gene: TRBJ2-3; CDR3aa: CATKGRDTQYF; CDR3nt: TGTGCCACCAAGGGAAGAGATACGCAGTATTTT
v_gene: TRBV6-1; d_gene: TRBD1; abundance: once; j_gene: TRBJ2-3; CDR3aa: CAMGRTGTTDTQYF; CDR3nt: TGTGCCATGGGAAGGACAGGGACCACAGATACGCAGTATTTT
v_gene: TRBV6-2/TRBV6-3; d_gene: TRBD2; abundance: many; j_gene: TRBJ2-7; CDR3aa: CASLASGRGEQYF; CDR3nt: TGTGCCAGCCTAGCTAGCGGGAGAGGCGAGCAGTACTTC
v_gene: TRBV7-9; d_gene: -; abundance: many; j_gene: TRBJ2-1; CDR3aa: CASSPRAGSFSYNEQFF; CDR3nt: TGTGCCAGCAGCCCAAGGGCGGGGAGCTTCTCCTACAATGAGCAGTTCTTC
v_gene: TRBV7-9; d_gene: -; abundance: few; j_gene: TRBJ1-1; CDR3aa: CASSDDSPNTEAFF; CDR3nt: TGTGCCAGCAGCGATGACAGTCCGAACACTGAAGCTTTCTTT
v_gene: TRBV6-1; d_gene: -; abundance: few; j_gene: TRBJ2-7; CDR3aa: CASRDGISYEQYF; CDR3nt: TGTGCCAGCCGGGATGGGATTTCCTACGAGCAGTACTTC
v_gene: TRBV10-3; d_gene: TRBD2; abundance: -; j_gene: TRBJ2-7; CDR3aa: CAIGTSVRSYEQYF; CDR3nt: TGTGCCATCGGGACTAGCGTCCGCTCCTACGAGCAGTACTTC
v_gene: TRBV12-3/TRBV12-4; d_gene: -; abundance: many; j_gene: TRBJ1-1; CDR3aa: CASSFGGGRTEAFF; CDR3nt: TGTGCCAGCAGTTTTGGGGGAGGTAGGACTGAAGCTTTCTTT
v_gene: TRBV27; d_gene: TRBD2; abundance: few; j_gene: TRBJ2-7; CDR3aa: CASSLSYLAGGGEQYF; CDR3nt: TGTGCCAGCAGTTTATCGTACCTAGCGGGAGGGGGAGAGCAGTACTTC
v_gene: TRBV24-1; d_gene: TRBD2; abundance: -; j_gene: TRBJ2-3; CDR3aa: CATSAGGAKDTQYF; CDR3nt: TGTGCCACCAGTGCGGGGGGGGCCAAAGATACGCAGTATTTT
v_gene: TRBV6-2/TRBV6-3; d_gene: -; abundance: many; j_gene: TRBJ2-1; CDR3aa: CASSYRESSYNEQFF; CDR3nt: TGTGCCAGCAGTTATAGGGAGAGCTCCTACAATGAGCAGTTCTTC
v_gene: TRBV12-3/TRBV12-4; d_gene: -; abundance: few; j_gene: TRBJ2-5; CDR3aa: CASSRGALLEETQYF; CDR3nt: TGTGCCAGCAGTCGAGGGGCCCTGCTAGAGGAGACCCAGTACTTC
v_gene: TRBV20-1; d_gene: -; abundance: -; j_gene: TRBJ2-1; CDR3aa: CSAMVHNEQFF; CDR3nt: TGCAGTGCTATGGTGCACAATGAGCAGTTCTTC
v_gene: TRBV20-1; d_gene: -; abundance: -; j_gene: TRBJ2-1; CDR3aa: CSALNLGNEQFF; CDR3nt: TGCAGTGCTCTAAATCTGGGTAATGAGCAGTTCTTC
v_gene: TRBV20-1; d_gene: TRBD2; abundance: many; j_gene: TRBJ2-7; CDR3aa: CSARDLAGGSYEQYF; CDR3nt: TGCAGTGCTAGAGATCTCGCGGGAGGCTCCTACGAGCAGTACTTC
v_gene: TRBV7-2; d_gene: TRBD2; abundance: few; j_gene: TRBJ2-5; CDR3aa: CASSPLGLAETQYF; CDR3nt: TGTGCCAGCAGCCCCTTAGGACTAGCAGAGACCCAGTACTTC
v_gene: TRBV11-2; d_gene: TRBD1; abundance: -; j_gene: TRBJ2-7; CDR3aa: CASRSRWDSYTSIYF; CDR3nt: TGTGCCAGCAGATCCCGCTGGGACAGTTATACGAGCATCTACTTC
v_gene: TRBV12-3/TRBV12-4; d_gene: -; abundance: few; j_gene: TRBJ2-7; CDR3aa: CASSLPGITSEQYF; CDR3nt: TGTGCCAGCAGTTTACCAGGCATAACCTCCGAGCAGTACTTC
v_gene: TRBV5-1; d_gene: -; abundance: many; j_gene: TRBJ2-7; CDR3aa: CASSLRQSYEQYF; CDR3nt: TGCGCCAGCAGCTTGAGACAATCCTACGAGCAGTACTTC
v_gene: TRBV5-1; d_gene: TRBD2; abundance: -; j_gene: TRBJ2-5; CDR3aa: CASSLSGGKRETQYF; CDR3nt: TGCGCCAGCAGCTTGAGCGGGGGAAAAAGGGAGACCCAGTACTTC
v_gene: TRBV20-1; d_gene: TRBD2; abundance: few; j_gene: TRBJ2-1; CDR3aa: CSAPVAGGREQFF; CDR3nt: TGCAGTGCCCCAGTAGCGGGAGGAAGAGAGCAGTTCTTC
v_gene: TRBV20-1; d_gene: -; abundance: -; j_gene: TRBJ2-1; CDR3aa: CSAFGQTNEQFF; CDR3nt: TGCAGTGCTTTTGGACAAACCAATGAGCAGTTCTTC